This T cell receptor (beta chain) was documented in a study of CD8+CD57+ T cells in acquired aplastic anemia. Whole-study results and caveats: Patients shared twenty-nine CD8+ CDR3 sequences with controls.

In patients chosen for sequencing, flow cytometry had shown CD8+CD57+ cell expansion. Acquired aplastic anemia of severe grade affected all patients. No patient had been given any therapy when blood was sampled. Many counts were recorded for this clonotype. The target antigen is unknown. This CDR3 spans 15 amino acids. V lost 4 bases and J lost 7; bases outside the gene matches: 2. Germline V CDR1 and CDR2: LGHNT, FRNRAP. Profiling that covered TCR beta VDJ and CDR3 relied on genomic DNA as its template. Each CDR3 protein is one row after TCRdb ran MiXCR on the reads. The repertoire holds approximately 300,000 distinct CDR3 sequences, with approximately 60% as singletons.

This sequence was found in a human donor with aplastic anemia. The chain carries TRBV12-5 and TRBJ2-1, with TRBD2 matching 15 bases. Sequencing was performed on sorted CD4+, CD8+, or CD8+CD57+ T cells (not recorded which) from PBMCs. The CDR3 nucleotides read TGTGCTAGTGGTTGGGGACTAGCGGGGGGAAATGAGCAGTTCTTC. Translated, it gives CASGWGLAGGNEQFF.